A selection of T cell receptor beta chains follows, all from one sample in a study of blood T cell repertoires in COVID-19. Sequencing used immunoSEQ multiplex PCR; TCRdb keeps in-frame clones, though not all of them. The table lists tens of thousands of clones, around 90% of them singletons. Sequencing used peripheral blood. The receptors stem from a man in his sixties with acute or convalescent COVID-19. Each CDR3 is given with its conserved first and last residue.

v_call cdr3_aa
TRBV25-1 CASSEYGGGLAAYNEQFF
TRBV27 CASSLGTVTGELFF
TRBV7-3 CASSPSGGVYNEQFF
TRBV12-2 CASRSVPREGTVDNSPLHF
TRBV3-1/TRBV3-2 CASSQDAGWNEQFF
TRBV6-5 CASSLTGPGGYTF
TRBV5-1 CASAGGGTDTQYF
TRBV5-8 CASSAAGGRNTGELFF
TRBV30 CAWSGGSGWANEQFF
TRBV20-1 CSASLSGGYTF
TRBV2 CASSAQGDTEAFF
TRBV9 CASSVSPLQGNYGYTF
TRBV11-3 CASSIGTDNSPLHF
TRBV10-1 CASRQGPNTEAFF
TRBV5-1 CASSSGQTGNTIYF
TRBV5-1 CASSLGTGIMNGYTF
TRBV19 CASSISGRSTDTQYF
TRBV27 CASSPRGGYTF
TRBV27 CASSPMTGSEAFF
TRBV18 CASSPPTGGFYEQYF
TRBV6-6 CARWSGTGVEAFF
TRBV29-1 CSVEVGAPDTQYF
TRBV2 CASSVREEAFF
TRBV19 CASSVTTGTTGELFF
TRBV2 CASSPSGGLTDTQYF
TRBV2 CASSEASRQYGYTF
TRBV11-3 CASSFGGFGAGELFF
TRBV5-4 CASIKGGQGHSTGELFF
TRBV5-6 CASSLARLGYGYTF
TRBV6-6 CASSYLGRVQETQYF
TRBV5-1 CASTGSSSDTEAFF
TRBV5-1 CASSTAGNTEAFF
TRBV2 CASTPDRGDGYTF
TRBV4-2 CASSQDQKGLAGGKETQYF
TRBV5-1 CASSRDSRNEKLFF
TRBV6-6 CASKLAGLYEQYF
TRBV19 CASRSDRVEPDTQYF
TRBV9 CASSVAGSELTYEQYF
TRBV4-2 CASSQDPGYGYTF
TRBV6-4 CASSDSAGVHSPLHF
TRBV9 CASSNRENSPLHF
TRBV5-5 CASSLADSSPLHF
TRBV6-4 CASKGDGDNSPLHF
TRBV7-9 CASSLFLPTANEQFF
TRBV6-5 CASSRTGNQPQHF
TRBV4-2 CASSQTDREQYF